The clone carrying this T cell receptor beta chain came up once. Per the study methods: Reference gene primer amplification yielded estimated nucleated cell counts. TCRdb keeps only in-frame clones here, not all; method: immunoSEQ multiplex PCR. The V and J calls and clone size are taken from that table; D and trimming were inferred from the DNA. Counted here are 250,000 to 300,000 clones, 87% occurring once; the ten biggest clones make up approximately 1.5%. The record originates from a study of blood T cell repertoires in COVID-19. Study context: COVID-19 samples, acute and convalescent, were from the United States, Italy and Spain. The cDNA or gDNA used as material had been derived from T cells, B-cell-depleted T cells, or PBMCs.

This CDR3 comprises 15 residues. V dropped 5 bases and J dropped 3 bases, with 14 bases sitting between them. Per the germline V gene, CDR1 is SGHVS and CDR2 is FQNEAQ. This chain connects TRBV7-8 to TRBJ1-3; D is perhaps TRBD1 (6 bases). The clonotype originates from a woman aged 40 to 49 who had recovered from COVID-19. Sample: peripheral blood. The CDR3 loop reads CASSQAWGLGNTIYF. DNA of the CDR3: TGTGCCAGCAGCCAAGCGTGGGGGCTTGGAAACACCATATATTTT.